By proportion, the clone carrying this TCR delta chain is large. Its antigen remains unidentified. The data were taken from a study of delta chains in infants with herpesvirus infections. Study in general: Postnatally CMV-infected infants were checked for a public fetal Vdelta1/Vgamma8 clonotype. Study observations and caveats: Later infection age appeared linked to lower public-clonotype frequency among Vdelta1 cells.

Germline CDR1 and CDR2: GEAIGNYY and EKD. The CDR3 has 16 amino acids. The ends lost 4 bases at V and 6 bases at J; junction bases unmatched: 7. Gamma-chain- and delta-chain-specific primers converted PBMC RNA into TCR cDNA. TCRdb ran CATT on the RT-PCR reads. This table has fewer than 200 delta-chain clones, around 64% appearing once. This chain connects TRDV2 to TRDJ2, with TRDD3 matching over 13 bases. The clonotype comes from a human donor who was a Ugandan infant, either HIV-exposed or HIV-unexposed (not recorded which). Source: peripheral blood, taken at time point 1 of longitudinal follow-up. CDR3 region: CACDQLGDTQAAQLFF. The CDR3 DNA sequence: TGTGCCTGTGATCAACTGGGGGATACGCAGGCAGCACAACTCTTCTTT.